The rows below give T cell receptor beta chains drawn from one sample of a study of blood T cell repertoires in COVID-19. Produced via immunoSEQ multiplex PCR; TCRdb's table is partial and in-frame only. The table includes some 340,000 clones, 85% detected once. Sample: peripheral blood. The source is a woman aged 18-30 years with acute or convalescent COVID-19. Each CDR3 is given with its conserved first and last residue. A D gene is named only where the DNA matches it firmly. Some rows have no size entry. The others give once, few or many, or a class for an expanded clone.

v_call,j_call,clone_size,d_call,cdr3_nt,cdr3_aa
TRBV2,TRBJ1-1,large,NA,TGTGCCAGCGTGGAGGAAATGAACACTGAAGCTTTCTTT,CASVEEMNTEAFF
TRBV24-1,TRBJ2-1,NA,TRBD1,TGTGCCACCAGTCGACAGGGAATATCCAATGAGCAGTTCTTC,CATSRQGISNEQFF
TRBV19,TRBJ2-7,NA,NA,TGTGCCAGTATATTCTACTGCGTATGGCAGGATAGTTCCTACGAGCAGTACTTC,CASIFYCVWQDSSYEQYF
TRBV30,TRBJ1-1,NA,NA,TGTGCCTGGAGCCGGGGAGGGAACACTGAAGCTTTCTTT,CAWSRGGNTEAFF
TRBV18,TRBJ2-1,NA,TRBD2,TGTGCCAGCTCATCGCGGACTAGCGGGAGGGCCGAGGCTCGTTCGCCTGGTGAGCAGTTCTTC,CASSSRTSGRAEARSPGEQFF
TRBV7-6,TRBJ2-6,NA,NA,TGTGCCAGCAGCTCGACAGCCGCTGGGGCCAACGTCCTGACTTTC,CASSSTAAGANVLTF
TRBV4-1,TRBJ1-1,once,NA,TGCGCCAGCAGCTTATCAGGGTACACTGAAGCTTTCTTT,CASSLSGYTEAFF
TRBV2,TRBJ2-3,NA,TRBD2,TGTGCCAGCAGAGCGGGGGGGACCACAGATACGCAGTATTTT,CASRAGGTTDTQYF
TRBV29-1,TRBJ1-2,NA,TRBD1,TGCAGCGTTCCGGACAGGGGGGACTATGGCTACACCTTC,CSVPDRGDYGYTF
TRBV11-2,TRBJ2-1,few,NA,TGTGCCAGCAGCTTATTAACCAGCTCCTACAATGAGCAGTTCTTC,CASSLLTSSYNEQFF
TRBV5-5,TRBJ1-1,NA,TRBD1,TGTGCCAGCAGCCAGAGACAGGGGGGCACTGAAGCTTTCTTT,CASSQRQGGTEAFF
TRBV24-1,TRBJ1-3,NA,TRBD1,TGTGCCACCAGTGGTCCCACAGGGGACCACTCTGGAAACACCATATATTTT,CATSGPTGDHSGNTIYF
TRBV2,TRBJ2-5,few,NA,TGTGCCAGCAGTGAGGGAGGGGGGGCCCCGGAGACCCAGTACTTC,CASSEGGGAPETQYF
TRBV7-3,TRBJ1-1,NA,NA,TGTGCCAGCAGCTTATTCAGGCACGCCGAAGCTTTCTTT,CASSLFRHAEAFF
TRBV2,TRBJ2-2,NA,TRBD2,TGTGCCAGCGCAGCGGGGCCGCGCACCGGGGAGCTGTTTTTT,CASAAGPRTGELFF
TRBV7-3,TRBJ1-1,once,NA,TGTGCCAGCAGCACGGACAGCTACACTGAAGCTTTCTTT,CASSTDSYTEAFF
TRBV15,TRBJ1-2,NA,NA,TGTGCCACCAGCCGGGGGGGGGCCCCCTATGGCTACACCTTC,CATSRGGAPYGYTF
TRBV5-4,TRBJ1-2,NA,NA,TGTGCCAGCAGCTTGGCACAGGGCTCCTATGGCTACACCTTC,CASSLAQGSYGYTF
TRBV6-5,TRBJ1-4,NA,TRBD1,TGTGCCACCGCACAGGGGATGGAGGAAAAACTGTTTTTT,CATAQGMEEKLFF
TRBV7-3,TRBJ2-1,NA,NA,TGTGCCAGCAGTCGACTATCCCAATTCGGCGACAATGAGCAGTTCTTC,CASSRLSQFGDNEQFF
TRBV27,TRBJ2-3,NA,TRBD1,TGTGCCAGCAGTTTATTAGACAGGGTTTCGGCAGATACGCAGTATTTT,CASSLLDRVSADTQYF
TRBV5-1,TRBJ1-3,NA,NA,TGCGCCAGCAGCTTGCCAGCCACCAGGTCTGGAAACACCATATATTTT,CASSLPATRSGNTIYF
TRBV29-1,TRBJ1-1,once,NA,TGCAGTTCAGGGGAGTGGGGCACTGAAGCTTTCTTT,CSSGEWGTEAFF
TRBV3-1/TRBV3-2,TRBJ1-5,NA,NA,TGTGCCAGCAGTTACAGGGATAATCAGCCCCAGCATTTT,CASSYRDNQPQHF
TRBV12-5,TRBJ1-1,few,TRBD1,TGTGCTAGTGGTTCCGGGACAGGGGTGAACACTGAAGCTTTCTTT,CASGSGTGVNTEAFF
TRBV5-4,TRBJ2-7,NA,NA,TGTGCCAGCAGCCCTCAACCTGGAGGGAGCACCTACGAGCAGTACTTC,CASSPQPGGSTYEQYF
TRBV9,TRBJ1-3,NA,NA,TGTGCCAGCAGCGTAGAGGGGGACGGAAACACCATATATTTT,CASSVEGDGNTIYF
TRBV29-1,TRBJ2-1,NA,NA,TGCAGCGTTGCTAGCTTAGTCTACAATGAGCAGTTCTTC,CSVASLVYNEQFF
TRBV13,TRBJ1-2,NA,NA,TGTGCCAGCAGCTTAATAGGGACTCGTGGCTACACCTTC,CASSLIGTRGYTF
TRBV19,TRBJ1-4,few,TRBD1,TGTGCCAGTAGTATGCAAGGGGGCCGCTCGCAACTGTTTTTT,CASSMQGGRSQLFF
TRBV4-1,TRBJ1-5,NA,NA,TGCGCCAGCAGCCAAGAATGGGCAGGGAGCAATCAGCCCCAGCATTTT,CASSQEWAGSNQPQHF
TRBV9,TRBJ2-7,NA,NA,TGTGCCAGCACCCCGTTCTGGGAGTCCTACGAGCAGTACTTC,CASTPFWESYEQYF
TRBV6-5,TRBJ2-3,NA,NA,TGTGCCAGCAGTTCCCTAGGGGGTCGGGATACGCAGTATTTT,CASSSLGGRDTQYF
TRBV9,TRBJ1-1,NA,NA,TGTGCCAGCAGCCCCCGGGGGAACACTGAAGCTTTCTTT,CASSPRGNTEAFF
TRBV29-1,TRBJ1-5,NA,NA,TGCAGCGTTGCCACAGGCAGGAGTCAGCCCCAGCATTTT,CSVATGRSQPQHF
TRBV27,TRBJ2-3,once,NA,TGTGCCAGCAGTCCGATTTCGGGGTCCCCTAGCACAGATACGCAGTATTTT,CASSPISGSPSTDTQYF
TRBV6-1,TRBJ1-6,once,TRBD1,TGTGCCAGCAGTGAGAGACAGGGTAGGACACCCCTCCACTTT,CASSERQGRTPLHF
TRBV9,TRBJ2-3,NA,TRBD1,TGTGCCAGCAGCGTCCGCCGGGACAGGGGATCAGATACGCAGTATTTT,CASSVRRDRGSDTQYF
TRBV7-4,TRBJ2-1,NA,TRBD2,TGTGCCAGCAGCCACCCATCAGCGGGGGTCACGGGGAATGAGCAGTTCTTC,CASSHPSAGVTGNEQFF
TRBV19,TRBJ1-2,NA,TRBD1,TGTGCCAGTAGGGACAGGGTGGCGGGCGGCTACACCTTC,CASRDRVAGGYTF
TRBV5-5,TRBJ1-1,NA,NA,TGTGCCAGCAGCTTGTCCGCCCAGGGTACTGAAGCTTTCTTT,CASSLSAQGTEAFF
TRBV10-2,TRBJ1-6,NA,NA,TGCGCCAGCAGTGAAACTTTCTATAATTCACCCCTCCACTTT,CASSETFYNSPLHF
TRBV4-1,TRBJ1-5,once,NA,TGCGCCAGCAGCCAAGAACTGCCCAATCAGCCCCAGCATTTT,CASSQELPNQPQHF
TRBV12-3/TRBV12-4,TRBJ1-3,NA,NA,TGTGCCAGCAGCCCGAGCTCTGGAAACACCATATATTTT,CASSPSSGNTIYF
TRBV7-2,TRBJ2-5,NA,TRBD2,TGTGCCAGCAGTTTGGGTGGGGCGGGAGGAGAGACCCAGTACTTC,CASSLGGAGGETQYF